This is a list of T cell receptor beta chains from one sample in a study of T cell changes during pregnancy in multiple sclerosis. Sequenced by immunoSEQ multiplex PCR; TCRdb stores in-frame clones only, minus some. Altogether about 56,000 clones are present, 92% being singletons, with the ten largest covering roughly 0.47%. Here the sequenced sample was CD4+ T cells from peripheral blood mononuclear cells, taken in the third trimester of pregnancy. The receptor set was obtained from a female donor with multiple sclerosis, enrolled in a pregnancy study. CDR3s include the opening cysteine and the closing phenylalanine or tryptophan. The D gene is left open where the match is weak. Size tells how often a clone was seen (once, few, many) or the class of an expanded clone, and some rows leave it out.

CASSSTGLEVAFF | TGTGCCAGCAGCTCGACAGGGCTCGAAGTAGCTTTCTTT | TRBD1 | 13 | TRBV7-8 | . | TRBJ1-1
CASSVEVMAGINYGYTF | TGTGCCAGCAGCGTAGAAGTGATGGCGGGGATAAACTATGGCTACACCTTC | . | 17 | TRBV9 | . | TRBJ1-2
CASTQDRNYGYTF | TGTGCCAGCACCCAGGACAGGAACTATGGCTACACCTTC | TRBD1 | 13 | TRBV18 | . | TRBJ1-2
CASERVLRHHNYGYTF | TGTGCCAGCGAAAGAGTTCTAAGACACCACAACTATGGCTACACCTTC | . | 16 | TRBV9 | . | TRBJ1-2
CASRQGEYSNQPQHF | TGTGCCAGCCGACAGGGGGAATATAGCAATCAGCCCCAGCATTTT | TRBD1 | 15 | TRBV2 | few | TRBJ1-5
CASSLSGGHNTEAFF | TGTGCCAGCAGCTTAAGTGGGGGACATAACACTGAAGCTTTCTTT | . | 15 | TRBV7-3 | . | TRBJ1-1
CASSHLDRTEEQYF | TGTGCCAGCAGCCATTTGGACAGAACGGAGGAGCAGTACTTC | . | 14 | TRBV14 | . | TRBJ2-7
CASNTGTSSLSGNTIYF | TGTGCCAGTAACACCGGGACAAGTTCTCTCTCTGGAAACACCATATATTTT | . | 17 | TRBV19 | . | TRBJ1-3
CASSASAGVVEQYF | TGTGCCAGCAGCGCTTCCGCGGGGGTTGTCGAGCAGTACTTC | TRBD2 | 14 | TRBV9 | . | TRBJ2-7
CASSRYGGAGETQYF | TGTGCCAGCAGCCGGTACGGGGGGGCTGGGGAGACCCAGTACTTC | TRBD2 | 15 | TRBV5-4 | . | TRBJ2-5
CASSLWAGGHIYEQYF | TGTGCCAGCAGTTTATGGGCGGGGGGACACATCTACGAGCAGTACTTC | TRBD2 | 16 | TRBV2 | . | TRBJ2-7
CASSLLDRDNQPQHF | TGTGCCAGCAGCTTGTTAGACAGGGATAATCAGCCCCAGCATTTT | TRBD1 | 15 | TRBV7-8 | . | TRBJ1-5
CASSARDGGYTF | TGTGCCAGCAGCGCGCGGGACGGTGGCTACACCTTC | . | 12 | TRBV6-1 | . | TRBJ1-2
CASNPPSGSSYNEQFF | TGTGCCAGCAACCCCCCTTCCGGGTCGTCCTACAATGAGCAGTTCTTC | . | 16 | TRBV28 | . | TRBJ2-1
CASSRQIVTGELFF | TGTGCCAGCAGTAGACAGATAGTCACCGGGGAGCTGTTTTTT | . | 14 | TRBV27 | . | TRBJ2-2
CASSEALDSDTEAFF | TGTGCCAGCAGTGAAGCTTTGGACAGCGACACTGAAGCTTTCTTT | . | 15 | TRBV6-1 | . | TRBJ1-1
CASSHPSGGNPSTDTQYF | TGCGCCAGCAGCCACCCTAGCGGGGGGAATCCTAGCACAGATACGCAGTATTTT | TRBD2 | 18 | TRBV4-1 | . | TRBJ2-3
CASSPGVITEAFF | TGTGCCAGTAGCCCAGGCGTCATCACTGAAGCTTTCTTT | . | 13 | TRBV19 | . | TRBJ1-1
CASSLYDRGYGYTF | TGTGCCAGCAGCTTATACGACAGGGGGTATGGCTACACCTTC | TRBD1 | 14 | TRBV5-6 | . | TRBJ1-2
CASSFSTTSYEQYF | TGTGCCAGCAGTTTCTCCACCACTTCATACGAGCAGTACTTC | . | 14 | TRBV27 | . | TRBJ2-7
CASSWDRTYEQYF | TGCGCCAGCAGCTGGGACAGAACCTACGAGCAGTACTTC | TRBD1 | 13 | TRBV5-1 | . | TRBJ2-7
CASSLRIGLAIDTQYF | TGCGCCAGCAGCTTGAGAATAGGGCTAGCTATAGATACGCAGTATTTT | . | 16 | TRBV5-1 | once | TRBJ2-3
CASITSGSNNEQFF | TGTGCCAGCATCACTAGCGGGAGTAACAATGAGCAGTTCTTC | TRBD2 | 14 | TRBV13 | . | TRBJ2-1
CATSTRTGTGQPQHF | TGTGCCACCAGCACCCGGACAGGGACGGGTCAGCCCCAGCATTTT | TRBD1 | 15 | TRBV15 | . | TRBJ1-5
CASSQTGAGNTIYF | TGCGCCAGCAGCCAGACAGGGGCTGGAAACACCATATATTTT | TRBD1 | 14 | TRBV5-1 | . | TRBJ1-3
CASSSAGTGNGANVLTF | TGTGCCAGCAGCTCGGCCGGGACAGGGAACGGGGCCAACGTCCTGACTTTC | TRBD1 | 17 | TRBV7-2 | once | TRBJ2-6
CASSLRAGPNQPQHF | TGTGCCAGCAGCTTACGGGCAGGGCCCAATCAGCCCCAGCATTTT | . | 15 | TRBV11-2 | . | TRBJ1-5
CASRVGTLSSYEQYF | TGTGCCAGCAGGGTCGGGACACTGAGCTCCTACGAGCAGTACTTC | . | 15 | TRBV6-5 | . | TRBJ2-7
CASSTGGRIKETQYF | TGTGCCAGTAGTACCGGAGGGAGGATCAAAGAGACCCAGTACTTC | . | 15 | TRBV19 | . | TRBJ2-5
CASRSGTGVTGNTIYF | TGTGCCAGCAGGTCCGGGACAGGGGTTACTGGAAACACCATATATTTT | TRBD1 | 16 | TRBV27 | . | TRBJ1-3
CASSVVSGTTNEQFF | TGTGCCAGCAGTGTAGTTAGCGGGACGACCAATGAGCAGTTCTTC | TRBD2 | 15 | TRBV6-4 | . | TRBJ2-1
CASSLGLTYTEAFF | TGTGCCAGCAGCTTAGGACTGACCTACACTGAAGCTTTCTTT | . | 14 | TRBV9 | . | TRBJ1-1
CSVLYTQYF | TGCAGTGTCCTCTATACGCAGTATTTT | . | 9 | TRBV20-1 | . | TRBJ2-3
CASDRGENTEAFF | TGTGCCTCCGACAGGGGAGAGAACACTGAAGCTTTCTTT | TRBD1 | 13 | TRBV10-3 | . | TRBJ1-1
CASGRDQSSGNTIYF | TGTGCCAGCGGGCGGGACCAGAGCTCTGGAAACACCATATATTTT | . | 15 | TRBV6-5 | . | TRBJ1-3
CASSPGRAYNEQFF | TGTGCCAGCAGTCCCGGTCGGGCCTACAATGAGCAGTTCTTC | . | 14 | TRBV6-5 | . | TRBJ2-1
CASSLSTPAGSTPLHF | TGTGCCAGCAGTTTATCCACCCCCGCAGGGTCGACACCCCTCCACTTT | . | 16 | TRBV27 | . | TRBJ1-6
CASMSPGEFPYEQYF | TGTGCCAGTATGTCACCCGGTGAGTTTCCCTACGAGCAGTACTTC | . | 15 | TRBV19 | . | TRBJ2-7
CASSAPAGTENTGELFF | TGTGCCAGCAGCGCACCCGCCGGGACAGAGAACACCGGGGAGCTGTTTTTT | TRBD1 | 17 | TRBV9 | . | TRBJ2-2
CASSEAVSSGNTIYF | TGTGCCAGCAGTGAAGCTGTCTCCTCTGGAAACACCATATATTTT | . | 15 | TRBV6-1 | . | TRBJ1-3
CASSPPEGVRATDTQYF | TGTGCCAGCTCACCACCCGAGGGGGTAAGGGCTACAGATACGCAGTATTTT | . | 17 | TRBV18 | . | TRBJ2-3
CASSEPSTESYGYTF | TGCGCCAGCAGCGAGCCCTCGACAGAGAGCTATGGCTACACCTTC | . | 15 | TRBV5-1 | . | TRBJ1-2
CASSIDQGALRTDTQYF | TGTGCCAGTAGTATAGATCAGGGGGCGTTGCGGACAGATACGCAGTATTTT | TRBD1 | 17 | TRBV19 | . | TRBJ2-3
CATRTGGMNTEAFF | TGTGCCACACGGACAGGGGGGATGAACACTGAAGCTTTCTTT | TRBD1 | 14 | TRBV10-3 | . | TRBJ1-1
CAIRPGTTGELFF | TGTGCCATCAGGCCCGGGACAACCGGGGAGCTGTTTTTT | . | 13 | TRBV10-3 | . | TRBJ2-2
CASSFNQETQYF | TGTGCCAGCAGCTTCAACCAAGAGACCCAGTACTTC | . | 12 | TRBV11-3 | . | TRBJ2-5
CASNMRAMNTEAFF | TGTGCCAGCAACATGAGGGCTATGAACACTGAAGCTTTCTTT | . | 14 | TRBV6-1 | . | TRBJ1-1
CASRTGADTGELFF | TGTGCCAGCAGGACAGGGGCCGACACCGGGGAGCTGTTTTTT | TRBD1 | 14 | TRBV25-1 | . | TRBJ2-2
CASSLLTGVEQYF | TGCGCCAGCAGCCTCTTAACAGGGGTCGAGCAGTACTTC | TRBD1 | 13 | TRBV5-1 | . | TRBJ2-7
CAISDKVAGTEQFF | TGTGCCATCAGTGACAAGGTAGCGGGGACTGAGCAGTTCTTC | TRBD2 | 14 | TRBV10-3 | . | TRBJ2-1